One sample yielded the 6 T cell receptor beta chains listed below, sequenced in a study of blood T cells in healthy people across ages. Primers used in a second PCR of about 6 to 11 cycles were a sample-barcoded 5' primer and a J-beta primer mix. MiXCR, run by TCRdb on the 5' RACE reads, gives a single entry per CDR3 protein. Found here are about 780,000 distinct CDR3 sequences, about a quarter of them singletons; the top ten hold about 3%. These data also formed part of another study, on T cells of mothers and their children.

What was sequenced was blood. These TCRs come from a boy between 5 and 17 years old in good health.

The V call is TRBV6-1, the J call TRBJ2-7, with TRBD1 matching over 7 bases. The V and J ends lost 5 bases and 6 bases, in that order; junction bases with no gene match: 13. The CDR3 consists of 15 residues. Per germline, CDR1 MNHNS and CDR2 SASEGT. CDR3 residues: CASSLWDSWDIEQYF. The CDR3 DNA reads as TGTGCCAGCAGTCTGTGGGACAGTTGGGACATCGAGCAGTACTTC.

This clonotype was observed a handful of times. V and J are TRBV10-3 and TRBJ2-2; 11 positions match TRBD2. The CDR3 totals 16 residues. CDR1 ENHRY and CDR2 SYGVKD come from the germline V gene. With 7 bases clipped from V and 2 bases from J, the junction kept 6 bases outside the gene matches. CDR3 amino acids: CAIKTSGALNTGELFF. CDR3 nucleotides: TGTGCCATCAAGACTAGCGGGGCCTTAAACACCGGGGAGCTGTTTTTT.

The chain has TRBV30 and TRBJ1-2; D is unclear. CDR3 size: 11 residues. The germline V gene encodes CDR1 GTSNPN and CDR2 SVGIG (reference sequence). The ends were cut back, 1 base at V and 7 bases at J, with 7 bases in the middle. The CDR3 here is CAWSEVLGYTF. In DNA, the CDR3 is TGTGCCTGGAGTGAGGTACTTGGCTACACCTTC.

This clonotype was detected a few times. This chain links TRBV4-1 with TRBJ1-6; D is ambiguous. This CDR3 is built from 17 residues. Germline V CDR1 and CDR2: MGHRA, YSYEKL. Trimming shortened V by 1 base and J by 7 bases, and 17 bases separated the two germline ends. The CDR3 DNA is TGCGCCAGCAGCCAAGGGTCCCTAAACAGACCAAATTCACCCCTCCACTTT. This translates into CASSQGSLNRPNSPLHF.

In this sample, this clonotype turned up a few times. The chain combines TRBV20-1 with TRBJ1-5; D is uncertain. The V gene's germline CDR1 is DFQATT and CDR2 SNEGSKA (reference sequence). The length of the CDR3 is 14 residues. Trimming pared 3 bases from V and 2 bases from J, leaving 11 bases between. Here the CDR3 DNA reads TGCAGTGCTAGGACGGTGTCGGGCAATCAGCCCCAGCATTTT. This sequence encodes CSARTVSGNQPQHF.

Only a few counts were recorded for this clonotype. The chain carries TRBV5-1 and TRBJ2-7, with 9 nucleotides matching TRBD1. The V segment lost 6 bases and the J segment 3 bases; nucleotides outside the gene matches: 7. The CDR3 loop spans 14 amino acids. Germline values: CDR1 SGHRS, CDR2 YFSETQ. The CDR3 nucleotides read TGCGCCAGCACCACTCAGACAGGGGGCTACGAGCAGTACTTC. It encodes CASTTQTGGYEQYF.